Each of the 5 T cell receptor beta chains below was sequenced from the same sample in a study of blood T cell repertoires in COVID-19. Profiling relied on immunoSEQ multiplex PCR, and the TCRdb table lists in-frame clones only, not all of them. The data hold roughly 460,000 clones, with roughly 90% observed a single time. The source material was peripheral blood. The receptor source for this set is a man aged 18 to 35 with COVID-19, enrolled during active disease.

DNA of the CDR3: TGCGCCAGCGACGAGGGGGACCAACCAAACACTGAAGCTTTCTTT. Translation: CASDEGDQPNTEAFF. J is TRBJ1-1 and V is TRBV5-1; a weak D match, TRBD1 (6 bases). The length of the CDR3 is 15 residues. V lost 7 bases and J lost 2, with 18 bases in between. Germline lookup yields CDR1 SGHRS and CDR2 YFSETQ.

This clone was counted a single time. This rearrangement joins TRBV18 to TRBJ2-6; weak D call: TRBD2 (6 bases). Germline CDR1 is KGHSH and CDR2 is LQKENI. The CDR3 covers 15 residues. Between the trimmed V and J ends, which lost 3 bases and 2 bases, there was a span of 8 bases. The CDR3 loop reads CASSPGGPGANVLTF. For the CDR3, the DNA is TGTGCCAGCTCACCCGGGGGTCCTGGGGCCAACGTCCTGACTTTC.

The V and J genes are TRBV5-6 and TRBJ1-2; 9 nucleotides line up with TRBD1. Trimming at V came to 2 bases and at J to 4 bases, leaving 3 bases not matched to a gene. This CDR3 contains 14 residues. Germline CDR1 and CDR2: SGHDT and YYEEEE. This CDR3 reads CASSLGQGTYGYTF. CDR3 bases: TGTGCCAGCAGCTTAGGACAGGGGACCTATGGCTACACCTTC. Filled out from reference TRBV5-6 and TRBJ1-2, the complete variable domain reads DAGVTQSPTHLIKTRGQQVTLRCSPKSGHDTVSWYQQALGQGPQFIFQYYEEEERQRGNFPDRFSGHQFPNYSSELNVNALLLGDSALYLCASSLGQGTYGYTFGSGTRLTVV.

CDR3 sequence reads: CASSPLADFNSPLHF. Written as DNA, the CDR3 is TGTGCCAGCTCACCACTCGCCGACTTTAATTCACCCCTCCACTTT. The gene calls are TRBV18 and TRBJ1-6; unclear D gene. The CDR3 length is 15 residues. The germline CDR1 and CDR2 sequences are KGHSH and LQKENI. V lost 1 base, J lost 6 bases, and 10 bases lay in between.

This clone has more than one count but fewer than ten. Other DNA sequences of this sample code for an identical CDR3. The chain combines TRBV12-3 or TRBV12-4 with TRBJ2-7; TRBD1 might be the D (5 bases). The CDR3 spans 12 residues. V was trimmed by 4 bases and J by 3 bases, leaving 7 bases between them. CDR3 region: CASSSQGYEQYF. In nucleotides, the CDR3 is TGTGCCAGCAGTTCCCAGGGCTACGAGCAGTACTTC.